Detailed here is one T cell receptor beta chain. Its target is unknown. The data are from a study of cytomegalovirus exposure and HLA in healthy donors. Findings and limits, study-wide: In an earlier analysis, about 87% or about 30%: the productive usage of most TCR beta V segments. Immune exposure information available was restricted to CMV serostatus.

CDR3 size: 14 residues. The germline V gene encodes CDR1 SGHRS and CDR2 YFSETQ. V lost 1 base, J lost 5 bases, and 6 bases stayed unmatched. The PCR had 60 Vbeta and 13 Jbeta primers. Produced via immunoSEQ multiplex PCR; TCRdb's table is partial and in-frame only. The sample gives 100,000 to 150,000 clones, 66% of which show up once; 1.5% is in the top ten. The origin of this receptor is a man younger than 35 in good health and CMV-seronegative. What was sequenced was PBMCs. This chain joins TRBV5-1 and TRBJ2-7, with 7 bases that match TRBD1. The CDR3 DNA reads as TGCGCCAGCAGCTTGAGGGGACAGTCTGACGAGCAGTACTTC. This codes for CASSLRGQSDEQYF.